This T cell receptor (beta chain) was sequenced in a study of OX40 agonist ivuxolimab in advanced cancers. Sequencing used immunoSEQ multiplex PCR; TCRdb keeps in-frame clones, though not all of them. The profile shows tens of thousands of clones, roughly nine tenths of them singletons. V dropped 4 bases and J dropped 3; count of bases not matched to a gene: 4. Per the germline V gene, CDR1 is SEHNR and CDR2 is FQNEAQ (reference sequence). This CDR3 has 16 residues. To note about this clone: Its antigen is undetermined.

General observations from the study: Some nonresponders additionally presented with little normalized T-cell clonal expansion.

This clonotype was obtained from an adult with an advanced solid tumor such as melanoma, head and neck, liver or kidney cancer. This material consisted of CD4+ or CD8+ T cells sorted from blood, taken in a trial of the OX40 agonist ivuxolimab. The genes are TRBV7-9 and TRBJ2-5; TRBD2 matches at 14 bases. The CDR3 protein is CASSYLGLAGEETQYF. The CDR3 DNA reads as TGTGCCAGCAGCTACCTGGGACTAGCGGGGGAAGAGACCCAGTACTTC.